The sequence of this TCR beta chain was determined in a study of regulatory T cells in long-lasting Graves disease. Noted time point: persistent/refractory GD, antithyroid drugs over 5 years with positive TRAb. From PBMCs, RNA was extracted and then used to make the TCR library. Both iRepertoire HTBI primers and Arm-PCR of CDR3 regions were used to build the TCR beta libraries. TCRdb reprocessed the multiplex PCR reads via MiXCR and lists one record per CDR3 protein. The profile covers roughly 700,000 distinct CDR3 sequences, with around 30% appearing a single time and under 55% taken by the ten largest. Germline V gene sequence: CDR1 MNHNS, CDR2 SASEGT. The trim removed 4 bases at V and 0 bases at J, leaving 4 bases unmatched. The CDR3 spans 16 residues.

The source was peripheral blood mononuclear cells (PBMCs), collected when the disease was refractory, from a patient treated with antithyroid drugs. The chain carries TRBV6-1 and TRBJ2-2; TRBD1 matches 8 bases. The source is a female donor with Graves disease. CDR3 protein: CASSGTGRSNTGELFF. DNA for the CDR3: TGTGCCAGCAGTGGGACAGGGCGTTCGAACACCGGGGAGCTGTTTTTT.